Each of the 11 T cell receptor beta chains below was sequenced from the same sample in a study of shared clonotypes between healthy human individuals. The naive CD8 population came from CD45RO-negative cells selected for CCR7, without terminally differentiated effector memory CD45RA+ cells. Assay used: immunoSEQ multiplex PCR; TCRdb lists only in-frame clones, some missing. Of fewer than 1 million clones detected, roughly 96% appear once; the ten largest clones hold 0.2% to 0.25%. The material sequenced was naive CD8+ T cells sorted from blood. All receptors derive from a man younger than 40 in good health.

This clone has only a few counts. V gene TRBV6-1 combines with J gene TRBJ1-5; D is ambiguous. Trimming stripped 6 bases from V and 6 bases from J, with 6 bases between. Germline V gives CDR1 MNHNS, CDR2 SASEGT. CDR3 size: 11 residues. In DNA form, the CDR3 reads TGTGCCAGCAGGCCCAGTCAGCCCCAGCATTTT. Its protein is CASRPSQPQHF.

The rearrangement uses TRBV7-9 and TRBJ1-1; D call uncertain. The CDR3 contains 15 residues. Looked up from germline, CDR1 is SEHNR and CDR2 is FQNEAQ (reference sequence). V dropped 10 bases and J dropped 4 bases, with 22 bases sitting between them. CDR3 in amino acids: CATLLPRHKTTEAFF. The CDR3, as DNA: TGTGCCACCCTCCTCCCGAGACACAAAACCACTGAAGCTTTCTTT.

The CDR3 sequence is CASSVRREEDIDTQYF. The CDR3 DNA sequence: TGTGCCAGCAGCGTTAGGCGGGAAGAAGATATAGATACGCAGTATTTT. The V and J genes are TRBV9 and TRBJ2-3, with D perhaps matching TRBD2 (6 bases). CDR1 is SGDLS and CDR2 is YYNGEE in the germline V gene. V was shortened by 2 bases and J by 5 bases, with 18 bases between the two germline ends. The CDR3 is made up of 16 amino acids. The variable domain in full, completed from reference TRBV9 and TRBJ2-3, reads DSGVTQTPKHLITATGQRVTLRCSPRSGDLSVYWYQQSLDQGLQFLIQYYNGEERAKGNILERFSAQQFPDLHSELNLSSLELGDSALYFCASSVRREEDIDTQYFGPGTRLTVL.

About this clone itself: The sample carries other DNA sequences with the same CDR3. The genes are TRBV27 and TRBJ2-7; the D gene is possibly TRBD2 (6 bases). The length of the CDR3 is 14 residues. In germline, CDR1 is MNHEY, CDR2 SMNVEV (reference sequence). Trimming pared 1 base from V and 4 bases from J, leaving 11 bases between. CDR3 in amino acids: CASSLLGGSYEQYF. As DNA, the CDR3 is TGTGCCAGCAGTTTATTGGGGGGTTCGTACGAGCAGTACTTC.

The chain joins TRBV2 to TRBJ2-7; D may match TRBD1 or TRBD2 (5 bases each). The V end lost 8 bases, the J end lost 4 bases, and 15 bases lay between the germline ends. This CDR3 is built from 13 residues. Germline CDR1 reads SNHLY; CDR2 reads FYNNEI. CDR3 residues: CASSTGWTYEQYF. DNA for the CDR3: TGTGCCAGCTCTACAGGATGGACTTACGAGCAGTACTTC. Complete variable domain (other parts from reference TRBV2 and TRBJ2-7): EPEVTQTPSHQVTQMGQEVILRCVPISNHLYFYWYRQILGQKVEFLVSFYNNEISEKSEIFDDQFSVERPDGSNFTLKIRSTKLEDSAMYFCASSTGWTYEQYFGPGTRLTVT.

V is TRBV7-9 and J is TRBJ1-1; 9 bases map to TRBD1. Germline V gives CDR1 SEHNR, CDR2 FQNEAQ (reference sequence). CDR3 length: 13 amino acids. Trimming took 5 bases from V and 4 from J; bases not matched to a gene: 2. The CDR3 DNA sequence: TGTGCCAGCAGCGGGACAGGGTCCACTGAAGCTTTCTTT. This gives the protein CASSGTGSTEAFF.

This clone occurred once. The gene calls are TRBV10-2 and TRBJ1-2; the D gene is possibly TRBD1 (5 bases). The germline V gene has CDR1 WSHSY and CDR2 SAAADI. The CDR3 has 12 residues. Trimming pared 7 bases from V and 8 bases from J, leaving 14 bases between. The CDR3: CASNSGAIGYTF. In nucleotides, the CDR3 is TGCGCCAGCAACAGTGGGGCGATCGGCTACACCTTC.

The chain recombines TRBV7-3 with TRBJ2-2; possibly TRBD2 for D (5 bases). Trimming removed 8 bases at V and 2 bases at J, with 9 bases between. The CDR3 extends over 13 amino acids. Per germline, CDR1 SGHTA and CDR2 FQGTGA. The CDR3 here is CASRGDNTGELFF. The CDR3 bases are TGTGCCAGCCGGGGAGATAACACCGGGGAGCTGTTTTTT. Based on the CDR3 plus reference TRBV7-3 and TRBJ2-2, the full variable domain is GAGVSQTPSNKVTEKGKYVELRCDPISGHTALYWYRQSLGQGPEFLIYFQGTGAADDSGLPNDRFFAVRPEGSVSTLKIQRTERGDSAVYLCASRGDNTGELFFGEGSRLTVL.

The chain carries TRBV7-8 and TRBJ2-2, with 12 nucleotides matching TRBD2. In germline, CDR1 is SGHVS, CDR2 FQNEAQ. The J segment lost 9 bases and the V segment lost 1 base, leaving 6 bases of the junction unmatched. There are 16 residues in the CDR3. The CDR3 protein is CASSLVTSGSSWELFF. CDR3 DNA: TGTGCCAGCAGCTTAGTGACTAGCGGGAGTTCCTGGGAGCTGTTTTTT.

This clone was observed once. CDR3 protein: CASSYYPTNEQYF. Here the CDR3 DNA reads TGTGCCAGCAGTTACTACCCCACAAACGAGCAGTACTTC. The chain has TRBV6-5 and TRBJ2-7; D unresolved. This CDR3 has 13 residues. Germline CDR1 MNHEY, CDR2 SVGAGI. The ends were cut back, 1 base at V and 5 bases at J, with 9 bases in the middle.

The V call is TRBV27, the J call TRBJ2-6; D not resolved. Per the germline V gene, CDR1 is MNHEY and CDR2 is SMNVEV (reference sequence). This CDR3 has 15 amino acids. V was clipped by 5 bases and J by 0 bases, with 8 bases between them. The CDR3 DNA reads TGTGCCAGCAGTCAACTCGGCTCTGGGGCCAACGTCCTGACTTTC. This translates into CASSQLGSGANVLTF.